Each of the 18 T cell receptor beta chains below was sequenced from the same sample in a study of T cells after yellow fever vaccination. TCRdb re-called the 5' RACE reads with MiXCR, one entry per CDR3 protein. The sample lists 620,000 or so distinct CDR3 sequences; 17% were seen once. Sequences were derived from PBMCs, sampled around 5 days after the first yellow fever vaccination. These receptors came from a man younger than 30 who received the YFV17D yellow fever vaccine.

Concerning this clonotype itself: It is unclear where the CDR3 begins or ends on the DNA, so no DNA is shown, and the CDR3 is as TCRdb lists it. CDR3 sequence: CASRVGTDAYEQYVGQNV. This chain connects TRBV12-3 or TRBV12-4 to TRBJ2-7; TRBD1 is the table's D call and was not checked against the DNA. A total of 18 residues make up the CDR3, ends included.

This clonotype was counted a few times. The gene calls are TRBV7-3 and TRBJ2-5; TRBD1 or TRBD2 may be the D gene (5 bases each). The V gene lost 5 bases and the J gene lost 4 bases, with 17 bases spanning the gap. Germline values: CDR1 SGHTA, CDR2 FQGTGA. The CDR3 consists of 15 residues. The CDR3 protein is CASSLGTNQGETQYF. CDR3 bases: TGTGCCAGCAGCCTCGGGACCAACCAGGGAGAGACCCAGTACTTC.

This clonotype was observed a few times. The chain is built from TRBV12-3 or TRBV12-4 and TRBJ1-5; unclear D gene. This CDR3 spans 13 amino acids. V lost 4 bases, J lost 3 bases, and 7 bases lay in between. CDR3 region: CASSYNYNQPQHF. The CDR3 bases are TGTGCCAGCAGTTACAACTACAATCAGCCCCAGCATTTT.

This clonotype was counted a few times. The chain employs TRBV6-2 or TRBV6-3 and TRBJ2-5, with TRBD1 identical over 7 bases. The V and J ends lost 2 bases and 2 bases, in that order; junction bases with no gene match: 2. The CDR3 extends over 14 amino acids. In germline, CDR1 is MNHEY, CDR2 SVGEGT. The CDR3 spells CASSYRDRQETQYF. In DNA form, the CDR3 reads TGTGCCAGCAGTTACCGGGACAGACAAGAGACCCAGTACTTC.

The sample holds many counts of this clonotype. The CDR3 DNA reads as TGCGCCGTCCGCCCGGCAGACTATATGAACACTGAAGCTTTCTTT. It encodes CAVRPADYMNTEAFF. The genes are TRBV4-1 and TRBJ1-1; D is unclear. Germline V gives CDR1 MGHRA, CDR2 YSYEKL. This CDR3 region has 15 residues. The V end lost 11 bases, the J end lost 0 bases, and 19 bases lay between the germline ends.

This clonotype was recorded at least ten times. V and J are TRBV5-1 and TRBJ2-1; D remains ambiguous. Trimming pared 4 bases from V and 0 bases from J, leaving 14 bases between. The V gene's germline CDR1 is SGHRS and CDR2 YFSETQ. This CDR3 has 16 residues. CDR3 amino acids: CASSRREVRSYNEQFF. The CDR3 nucleotides are TGCGCCAGCAGCCGGAGAGAGGTGCGCTCCTACAATGAGCAGTTCTTC.

This clonotype was counted between two and nine times. V gene TRBV7-2 combines with J gene TRBJ1-1, with 8 bases lining up with TRBD1. CDR3 size: 13 residues. Germline CDR1 is SGHTA and CDR2 is FQGNSA. The V segment lost 5 bases and the J segment 1 base; nucleotides outside the gene matches: 0. The DNA for the CDR3 is TGTGCCAGCAGCACAGGGGGGAACACTGAAGCTTTCTTT. This encodes CASSTGGNTEAFF.

This CDR3 reads CASTTSTGGNTEAFF. The CDR3 region has the DNA TGTGCCAGCACCACCTCGACAGGGGGCAACACTGAAGCTTTCTTT. The chain combines TRBV6-1 with TRBJ1-1, with TRBD1 identical over 10 bases. CDR1 MNHNS and CDR2 SASEGT come from the germline V gene. V was pared by 7 bases and J by 2 bases, with 7 bases of the junction left unmatched. The CDR3 extends over 15 amino acids.

The gene calls are TRBV12-3 or TRBV12-4 and TRBJ2-3; D not resolved. The CDR3 is 14 amino acids. Trimming removed 4 bases at V and 2 bases at J, with 10 bases between. CDR3 protein: CASSSGRTTDTQYF. CDR3 DNA sequence: TGTGCCAGCAGTTCGGGCAGGACCACAGATACGCAGTATTTT.

J is TRBJ1-3 and V is TRBV25-1; TRBD1 agrees at 10 bases. The CDR3 has 16 amino acids. Germline V CDR1 and CDR2: MGHDK, SYGVNS. Trimming at V came to 4 bases and at J to 0 bases, leaving 3 bases not matched to a gene. The CDR3 nucleotides are TGTGCCAGCAGTGGGGACAGGGGTAACTCTGGAAACACCATATATTTT. The encoded protein is CASSGDRGNSGNTIYF.

The chain joins TRBV7-9 to TRBJ2-7, with D unclear. V was pared by 7 bases and J by 0 bases, with 10 bases between. Germline V gene sequence: CDR1 SEHNR, CDR2 FQNEAQ (reference sequence). The CDR3 consists of 13 residues. The CDR3 DNA is TGTGCCAGCACCCCCGGTTTCTCCTACGAGCAGTACTTC. This sequence encodes CASTPGFSYEQYF.

In this sample, this clonotype turned up once. Given a much more abundant clone one base away, this may be a read error. Because the CDR3 is missing its conserved closing phenylalanine or tryptophan, this is likely a read error. This chain connects TRBV2 to TRBJ1-6; D is uncertain. V dropped 7 bases and J dropped 7 bases, with 5 bases sitting between them. Per the germline V gene, CDR1 is SNHLY and CDR2 is FYNNEI. The CDR3 contains 11 residues. CDR3 sequence: CASIGNSPLHL. In nucleotides, the CDR3 is TGTGCCAGCATAGGGAATTCACCCCTCCACCTT.

The sample holds many counts of this clonotype. This chain connects TRBV25-1 to TRBJ1-1; no definite D call. The germline V gene encodes CDR1 MGHDK and CDR2 SYGVNS. Deletions cut 4 bases from V and 6 bases from J, with 6 bases between. The CDR3 has 11 amino acids. CDR3 amino acids: CASSADSEAFF. As DNA, the CDR3 is TGTGCCAGCAGTGCTGATTCTGAAGCTTTCTTT.

This clonotype was picked up a small number of times. The chain uses TRBV18 and TRBJ2-1, with 8 bases matching TRBD1. Germline loops: CDR1 KGHSH, CDR2 LQKENI. This CDR3 is 17 amino acids long. Trimming cost V 1 base and J 7 bases; bases outside gene matches: 12. The CDR3: CASSPRTGTGLPNEQFF. The CDR3 nucleotides are TGTGCCAGCTCACCACGGACGGGGACAGGACTTCCTAATGAGCAGTTCTTC.

This clonotype was observed a handful of times. The gene calls are TRBV5-1 and TRBJ1-3; D call uncertain. CDR3 length: 17 residues. Germline V lookup: CDR1 SGHRS, CDR2 YFSETQ. V was pared by 4 bases and J by 0 bases, with 17 bases between. This chain's CDR3 is CASSPIPQQYSGNTIYF. CDR3 nucleotides: TGCGCCAGCAGCCCGATCCCCCAACAGTACTCTGGAAACACCATATATTTT.

The chain employs TRBV20-1 and TRBJ2-1, with D uncertain. The CDR3 is 14 residues long. Trimming left V 0 bases short and J 6 bases short, with 12 bases between. Germline values: CDR1 DFQATT, CDR2 SNEGSKA (reference sequence). CDR3: CSARDLRSPNEQFF. The DNA of the CDR3 is TGCAGTGCTAGAGATCTGAGGTCCCCCAATGAGCAGTTCTTC.

The table lists this clonotype with a few counts. The genes are TRBV7-9 and TRBJ2-3; TRBD1 is a possible D gene (6 bases). V was shortened by 6 bases and J by 2 bases, with 15 bases between the two germline ends. Germline loops: CDR1 SEHNR, CDR2 FQNEAQ (reference sequence). The CDR3 covers 15 residues. For the CDR3, the DNA is TGTGCCAGCAGAGATACCAGGGGATTCACAGATACGCAGTATTTT. Its protein is CASRDTRGFTDTQYF.

This chain connects TRBV7-2 to TRBJ2-5, with D maybe TRBD2 (6 bases). The germline CDR1 and CDR2 sequences are SGHTA and FQGNSA. V was pared by 8 bases and J by 0 bases, with 10 bases between. The CDR3 has 13 amino acids. CDR3 in amino acids: CASGSGYQETQYF. DNA of the CDR3: TGTGCCAGCGGGAGCGGGTACCAAGAGACCCAGTACTTC. Together with reference TRBV7-2 and TRBJ2-5, the CDR3 gives the full variable domain: GAGVSQSPSNKVTEKGKDVELRCDPISGHTALYWYRQSLGQGLEFLIYFQGNSAPDKSGLPSDRFSAERTGGSVSTLTIQRTQQEDSAVYLCASGSGYQETQYFGPGTRLLVL.